This T cell receptor beta chain was sequenced for a study of blood T cell repertoires in COVID-19. Study context: PBMCs, B-cell-depleted T cells, or T cells were the source of the cDNA or gDNA that made up the material.

Participants, roughly 18 to 90 years old, spanned under 25 US areas. Participants' reported clinical history set cohort assignment. Germline loops: CDR1 MDHEN, CDR2 SYDVKM. V trimming: 6 bases; J trimming: 8 bases; junction bases outside the gene matches: 11. The CDR3 is 14 amino acids. Assay used: immunoSEQ multiplex PCR; TCRdb lists only in-frame clones, some missing. The table lists more than 350,000 clones, approximately 91% of them singletons. The gene calls are TRBV28 and TRBJ2-7; 9 bases line up with TRBD1. The sequenced sample consisted of PBMCs or T cells enriched from blood (not recorded which). The receptor was isolated from a young woman who had been exposed to COVID-19. As DNA, the CDR3 is TGTGCCAGCAGCCGTCCCGGGACAGGGTTCCAGCAGTACTTC. Translated, it gives CASSRPGTGFQQYF.